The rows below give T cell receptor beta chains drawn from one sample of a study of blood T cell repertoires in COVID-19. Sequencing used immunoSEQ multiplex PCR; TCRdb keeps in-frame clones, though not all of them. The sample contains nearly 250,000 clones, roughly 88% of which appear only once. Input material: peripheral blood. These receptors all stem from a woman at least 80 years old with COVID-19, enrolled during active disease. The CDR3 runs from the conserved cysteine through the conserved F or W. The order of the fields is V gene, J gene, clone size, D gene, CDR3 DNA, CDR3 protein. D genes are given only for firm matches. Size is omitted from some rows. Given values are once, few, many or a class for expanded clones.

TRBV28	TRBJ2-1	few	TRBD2	TGTGCCAGCTTCGCCTCGGGAGGTAGCAATGAGCAGTTCTTC	CASFASGGSNEQFF
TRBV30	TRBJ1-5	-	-	TGTGCCTGGAGTAGAACGACGGGGGGCAATCAGCCCCAGCATTTT	CAWSRTTGGNQPQHF
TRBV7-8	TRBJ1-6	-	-	TGTGCCAGCAGCCCCTTCGGAGGGAAACATAATTCACCCCTCCACTTT	CASSPFGGKHNSPLHF
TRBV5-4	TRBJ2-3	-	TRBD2	TGTGCCAGCAGCTTGCGACGAGCGGGGGGCACAGATACGCAGTATTTT	CASSLRRAGGTDTQYF
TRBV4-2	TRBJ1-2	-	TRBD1	TGTGCCAGCAGCCAGGACTGGACAGGGTGGAATGGCTACACCTTC	CASSQDWTGWNGYTF
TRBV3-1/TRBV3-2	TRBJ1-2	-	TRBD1	TGTGCCAGCAGCCAACTACAGGGGGCGCATGGCTACACCTTC	CASSQLQGAHGYTF
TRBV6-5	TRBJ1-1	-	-	TGTGCCAGCCGTCGAGAAAACACTGAAGCTTTCTTT	CASRRENTEAFF
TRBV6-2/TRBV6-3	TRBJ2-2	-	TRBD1	TGTGCCAGCAGCCGTGGGACAGGGGTGAACACCGGGGAGCTGTTTTTT	CASSRGTGVNTGELFF
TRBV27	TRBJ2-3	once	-	TGTGCCAGCAGTTCGACAGTTCAGGCAGATACGCAGTATTTT	CASSSTVQADTQYF
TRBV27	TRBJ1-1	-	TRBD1	TGTGCCAGCAGTCCCGCCGGGACAGGGAACACTGAAGCTTTCTTT	CASSPAGTGNTEAFF
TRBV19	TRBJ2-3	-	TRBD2	TGTGCCAGTAGGGCGGGGGGGACTACTAGCACAGATACGCAGTATTTT	CASRAGGTTSTDTQYF
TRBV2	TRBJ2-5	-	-	TGTGCCAGCACCTGGTTTCCGCGGGAGACCCAGTACTTC	CASTWFPRETQYF
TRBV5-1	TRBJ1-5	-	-	TGCGCCAGCAGCTTGGATCCGGCGGGCAATCAGCCCCAGCATTTT	CASSLDPAGNQPQHF
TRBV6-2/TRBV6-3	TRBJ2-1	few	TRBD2	TGTGCCAGCAGCCAAGTTGGAGCGGGGGGGAGGGGTGAGCAGTTCTTC	CASSQVGAGGRGEQFF
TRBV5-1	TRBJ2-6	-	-	TGCGCCAGCAGCAGGAGGCCGGGACAAGAGGCTGGGGCCAACGTCCTGACTTTC	CASSRRPGQEAGANVLTF
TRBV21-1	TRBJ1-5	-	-	TGTGCCATCCCAGTTCTGGGACAGGGGGAACTTTGGAATCAGCCCCAGCATTTT	CAIPVLGQGELWNQPQHF
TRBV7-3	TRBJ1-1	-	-	TGTGCCAGCAGCCCCCTCGGGGGTCGAAACACTGAAGCTTTCTTT	CASSPLGGRNTEAFF
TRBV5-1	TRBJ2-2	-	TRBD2	TGCGCCAGCAGGAACAAACTAGCGCCGAACACCGGGGAGCTGTTTTTT	CASRNKLAPNTGELFF
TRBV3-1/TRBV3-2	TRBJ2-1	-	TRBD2	TGTGCCAGCAGCCATAAGACTAGCGGCTCCTACAATGAGCAGTTCTTC	CASSHKTSGSYNEQFF
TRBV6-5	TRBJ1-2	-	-	TGTGCCAGCAGTTACTCCGTCCGGGGCAGGGGCTATGGCTACACCTTC	CASSYSVRGRGYGYTF
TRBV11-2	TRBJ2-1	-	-	TGTGCCAGCAGCACCTCCCAGGGGGGCAATGAGCAGTTCTTC	CASSTSQGGNEQFF
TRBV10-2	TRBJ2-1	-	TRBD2	TGCGCCAGCAGTGGGGGTAGCGGGAACGATGAGCAGTTCTTC	CASSGGSGNDEQFF
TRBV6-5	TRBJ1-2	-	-	TGTGCCAGCAGTTACGGAGGGGAGGGGGGCTACACCTTC	CASSYGGEGGYTF
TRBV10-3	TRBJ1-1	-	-	TGTGCCATCAGTGAGTCAGGGGGGGGCGCTGAAGCTTTCTTT	CAISESGGGAEAFF
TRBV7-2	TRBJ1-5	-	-	TGTGCCAGCAGCTTAGCGGGGGGTCAGCCCCAGCATTTT	CASSLAGGQPQHF
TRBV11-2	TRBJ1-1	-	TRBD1	TGTGCCAGCAGCACCGGACAGGGGGCGGACACTGAAGCTTTCTTT	CASSTGQGADTEAFF
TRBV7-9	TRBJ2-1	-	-	TGTGCCAGCAGCACCCATGGGGGCTGGCAGTTCTTC	CASSTHGGWQFF
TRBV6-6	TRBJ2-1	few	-	TGTGCCAGCAGCCAGGGACTCTCCTACAATGAGCAGTTCTTC	CASSQGLSYNEQFF
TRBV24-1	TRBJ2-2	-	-	TGTGCCACCACAGGGAACACCGGGGAGCTGTTTTTT	CATTGNTGELFF
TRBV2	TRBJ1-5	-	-	TGTGCCAGCAGGGGGGCCCCGAGGGATCAGCCCCAGCATTTT	CASRGAPRDQPQHF
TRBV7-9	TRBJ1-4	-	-	TGTGCCAGCAGCTTAGGAGGAGGAGGATTGGGTGAAAAACTGTTTTTT	CASSLGGGGLGEKLFF
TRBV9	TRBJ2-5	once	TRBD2	TGTGCCAGCAGCGGAATGGGACTAGCGGGGGGCAGGGAGACCCAGTACTTC	CASSGMGLAGGRETQYF
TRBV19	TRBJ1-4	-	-	TGTGCCAGTACCCCCCAGGTGGGGAGTGAAAAACTGTTTTTT	CASTPQVGSEKLFF
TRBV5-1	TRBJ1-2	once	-	TGCGCCAGCAGCTTGGTGTCCGGTTCCGACTATGGCTACACCTTC	CASSLVSGSDYGYTF
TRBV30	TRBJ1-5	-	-	TGTGCCTGGAGTTTGGAGACTAGGGGCAATCAGCCCCAGCATTTT	CAWSLETRGNQPQHF
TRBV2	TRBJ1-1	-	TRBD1	TGTGCCAGCAGTGAACAGGACAGGGGAGGGGCTTTCTTT	CASSEQDRGGAFF
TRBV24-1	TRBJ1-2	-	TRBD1	TGTGCCACCAGTGCGGGACAGGGTTCCTACACCTTC	CATSAGQGSYTF
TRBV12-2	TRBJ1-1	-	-	TGTGCAAGTCGCTTAGTCGGGGGGCACACTGAAGCTTTCTTT	CASRLVGGHTEAFF
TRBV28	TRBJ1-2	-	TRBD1	TGTGCCAGCAGTTCGGGACAGGGGGGAGGCTACACCTTC	CASSSGQGGGYTF
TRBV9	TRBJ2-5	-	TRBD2	TGTGCCAGCAGCCCCGGGGTTGCTAGCGGGGGGAGGGAGACCCAGTACTTC	CASSPGVASGGRETQYF
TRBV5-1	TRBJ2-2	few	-	TGCGCCAGCAGCTTGGAGGCCGGGAAAAACGGGGAGCTGTTTTTT	CASSLEAGKNGELFF
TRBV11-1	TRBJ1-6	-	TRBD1	TGTGCCAGCAGCTTATATGGGACAGATAATTCACCCCTCCACTTT	CASSLYGTDNSPLHF
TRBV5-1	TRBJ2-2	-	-	TGCGCCAGCAGCCCTTTCCAGGGGACCAACACCGGGGAGCTGTTTTTT	CASSPFQGTNTGELFF
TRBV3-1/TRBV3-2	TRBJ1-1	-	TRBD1	TGTGCCAGCAGCCAAGACAGGGGGAATACTGAAGCTTTCTTT	CASSQDRGNTEAFF
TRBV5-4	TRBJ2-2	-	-	TGTGCCAGCAGCTTGGGCAGGGGATCCGGGGAGCTGTTTTTT	CASSLGRGSGELFF
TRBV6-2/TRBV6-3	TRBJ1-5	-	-	TGTGCCAGCAGTTACTCGGGGGGGGGCCCTCAGCCCCAGCATTTT	CASSYSGGGPQPQHF
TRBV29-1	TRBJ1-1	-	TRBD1	TGCAGCGTTGCAGGGGGCGGCACTGAAGCTTTCTTT	CSVAGGGTEAFF
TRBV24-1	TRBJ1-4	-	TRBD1	TGTGCCACCAGTGATGCCACAGGGGCGGCTAATGAAAAACTGTTTTTT	CATSDATGAANEKLFF
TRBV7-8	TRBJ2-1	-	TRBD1	TGTGCCAGCAGCTTAACGGACAGGGGATATGGGCAGTTCTTC	CASSLTDRGYGQFF
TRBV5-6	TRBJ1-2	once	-	TGTGCCAGCAGCTTACAGGGACCACAAGGCTACACCTTC	CASSLQGPQGYTF
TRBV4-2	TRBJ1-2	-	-	TGTGCCAGCAGCCAAGATCAGGGAAAGGTGTTGCCTGGCTACACCTTC	CASSQDQGKVLPGYTF
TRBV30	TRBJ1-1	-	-	TGTGCCTGGAGTGTGGGGGGAAGAGTTGGAGCTTTCTTT	CAWSVGGRVGAFF
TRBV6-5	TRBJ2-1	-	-	TGTGCCAGCAGTTACGGCGGGGAGAACGGATACAATGAGCAGTTCTTC	CASSYGGENGYNEQFF
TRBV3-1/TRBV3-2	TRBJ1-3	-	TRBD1	TGTGCCAGCAGCCAGATCCGGGACAGGCCATCTGGGGTCACCATATATTTT	CASSQIRDRPSGVTIYF
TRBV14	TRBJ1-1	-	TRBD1	TGTGCCAGCAGCCACCTACTTGGACAGGGGGACACTGAAGCTTTCTTT	CASSHLLGQGDTEAFF
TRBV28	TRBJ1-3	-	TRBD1	TGTGCCAGCAGCCCCCCGGACAGGGCCGGAAACACCATATATTTT	CASSPPDRAGNTIYF
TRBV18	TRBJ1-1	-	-	TGTGCCAGCTCACCCACGGCGCGGGTTGCTGAAGCTTTCTTT	CASSPTARVAEAFF
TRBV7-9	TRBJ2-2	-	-	TGTGCCAGCAGCTTGGGAGGAAACACCGGGGAGCTGTTTTTT	CASSLGGNTGELFF
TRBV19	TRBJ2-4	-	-	TGTGCCAGTAGCAAAAATTCACTTGAGAGGTCCGACGGAAGGTTC	CASSKNSLERSDGRF
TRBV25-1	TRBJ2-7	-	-	TGTGCCAGCAAATATAGCGGCATCTACGAGCAGTACTTC	CASKYSGIYEQYF